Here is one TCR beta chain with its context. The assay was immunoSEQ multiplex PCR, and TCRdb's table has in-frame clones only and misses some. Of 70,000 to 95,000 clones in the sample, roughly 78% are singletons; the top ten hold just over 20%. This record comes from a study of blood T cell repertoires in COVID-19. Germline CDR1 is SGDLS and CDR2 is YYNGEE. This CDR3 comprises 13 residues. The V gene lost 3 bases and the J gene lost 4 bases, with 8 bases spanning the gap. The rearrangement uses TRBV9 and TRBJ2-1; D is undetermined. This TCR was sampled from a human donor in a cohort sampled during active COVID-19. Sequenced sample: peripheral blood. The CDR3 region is CASSALVYNEQFF. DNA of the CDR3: TGTGCCAGCAGCGCTCTAGTGTACAATGAGCAGTTCTTC.